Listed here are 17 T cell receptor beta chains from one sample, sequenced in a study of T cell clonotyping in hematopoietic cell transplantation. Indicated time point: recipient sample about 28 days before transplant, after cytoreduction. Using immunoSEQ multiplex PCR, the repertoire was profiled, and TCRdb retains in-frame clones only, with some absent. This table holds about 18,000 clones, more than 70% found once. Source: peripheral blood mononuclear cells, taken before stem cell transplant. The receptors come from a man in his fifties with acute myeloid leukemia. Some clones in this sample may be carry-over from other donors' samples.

CDR3 residues: CASSPEGTGWGAFF. CDR3 sequence (DNA): TGTGCCAGCAGCCCCGAGGGGACAGGGTGGGGAGCTTTCTTT. This rearrangement joins TRBV11-2 to TRBJ1-1, with 9 bases identical to TRBD1. The CDR3 contains 14 residues. Per germline, CDR1 SGHAT and CDR2 FQNNGV. Losses at the gene ends were 5 bases for V and 10 bases for J; bases not matched to a gene: 11.

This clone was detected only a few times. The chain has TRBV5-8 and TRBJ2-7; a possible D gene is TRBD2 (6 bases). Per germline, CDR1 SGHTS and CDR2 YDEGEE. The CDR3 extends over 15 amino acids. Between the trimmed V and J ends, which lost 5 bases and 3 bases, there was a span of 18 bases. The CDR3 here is CASRYSGTLLYEQYF. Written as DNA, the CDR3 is TGTGCCAGCAGATATTCCGGGACTTTGCTCTACGAGCAGTACTTC.

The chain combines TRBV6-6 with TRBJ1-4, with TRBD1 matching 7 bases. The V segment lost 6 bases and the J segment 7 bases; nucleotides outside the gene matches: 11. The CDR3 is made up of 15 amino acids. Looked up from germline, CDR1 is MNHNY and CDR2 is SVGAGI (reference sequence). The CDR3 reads CASRLHGQVSEKLFF. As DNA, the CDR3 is TGTGCCAGCAGACTCCACGGACAGGTGTCTGAAAAACTGTTTTTT.

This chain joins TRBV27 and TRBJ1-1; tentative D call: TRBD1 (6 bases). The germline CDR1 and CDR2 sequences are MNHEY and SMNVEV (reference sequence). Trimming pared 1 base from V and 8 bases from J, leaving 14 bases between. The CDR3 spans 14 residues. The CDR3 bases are TGTGCCAGCAGTTTATTCGGCAGGGGTCGGGAAGCTTTCTTT. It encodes CASSLFGRGREAFF.

The chain's CDR3 is CASRGEGGRFGAFF. DNA for the CDR3: TGTGCCAGCAGGGGCGAGGGTGGACGATTCGGAGCTTTCTTT. The rearrangement uses TRBV6-6 and TRBJ1-1; D remains unclear. This CDR3 contains 14 residues. V was shortened by 6 bases and J by 10 bases, with 21 bases between the two germline ends. The germline V gene encodes CDR1 MNHNY and CDR2 SVGAGI (reference sequence).

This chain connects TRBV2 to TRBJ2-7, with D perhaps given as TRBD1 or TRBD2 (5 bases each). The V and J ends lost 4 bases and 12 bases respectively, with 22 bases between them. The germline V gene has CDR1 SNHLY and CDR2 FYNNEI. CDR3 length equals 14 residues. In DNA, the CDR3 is TGTGCCAGCAGTGGGGAGACTTTCCGGGACGGCGGGTACTTC. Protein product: CASSGETFRDGGYF.

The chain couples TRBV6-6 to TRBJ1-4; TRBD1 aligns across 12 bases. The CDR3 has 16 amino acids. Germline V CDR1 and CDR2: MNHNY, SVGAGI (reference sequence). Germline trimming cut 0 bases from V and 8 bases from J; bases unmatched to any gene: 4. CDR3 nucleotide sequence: TGTGCCAGCAGTTACTCCTGGGGGACAGGGGGCGAAAAACTGTTTTTT. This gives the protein CASSYSWGTGGEKLFF.

The CDR3 nucleotides are TGTGCCAGCAGCCCCACGTTGGGGACCTCGAACACTGAAGCTTTCTTT. It encodes CASSPTLGTSNTEAFF. This chain connects TRBV4-2 to TRBJ1-1; maybe TRBD1 (5 bases). The germline V and J ends were trimmed by 4 bases and 1 base, with 16 bases remaining between them. The CDR3 extends over 16 amino acids. Germline values: CDR1 LGHNA, CDR2 YNFKEQ.

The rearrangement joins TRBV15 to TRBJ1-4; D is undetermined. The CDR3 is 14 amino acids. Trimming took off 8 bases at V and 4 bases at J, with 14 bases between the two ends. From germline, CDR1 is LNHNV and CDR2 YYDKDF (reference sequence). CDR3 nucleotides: TGTGCCACCCAAAAACATGATAATAATGAAAAACTGTTTTTT. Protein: CATQKHDNNEKLFF.

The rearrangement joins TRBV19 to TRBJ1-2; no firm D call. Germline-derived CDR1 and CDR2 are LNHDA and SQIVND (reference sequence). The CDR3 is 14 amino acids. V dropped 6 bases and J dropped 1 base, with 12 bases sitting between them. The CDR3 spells CASSSLGINYGYTF. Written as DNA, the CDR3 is TGTGCCAGTAGCTCTCTCGGGATTAACTATGGCTACACCTTC.

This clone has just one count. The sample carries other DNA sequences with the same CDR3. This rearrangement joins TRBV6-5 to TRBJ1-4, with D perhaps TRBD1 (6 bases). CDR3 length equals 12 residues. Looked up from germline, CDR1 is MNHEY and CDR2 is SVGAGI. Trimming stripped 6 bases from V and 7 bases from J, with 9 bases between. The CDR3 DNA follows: TGTGCCAGCAGGAAGGGGGGTGAAAAACTGTTTTTT. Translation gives CASRKGGEKLFF.

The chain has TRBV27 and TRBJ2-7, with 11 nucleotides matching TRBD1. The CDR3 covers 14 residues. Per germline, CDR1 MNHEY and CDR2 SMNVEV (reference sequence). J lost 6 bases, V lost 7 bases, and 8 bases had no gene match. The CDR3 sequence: CASTPGTGGSEQYF. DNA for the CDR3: TGTGCCAGCACCCCCGGGACAGGGGGTTCCGAGCAGTACTTC.

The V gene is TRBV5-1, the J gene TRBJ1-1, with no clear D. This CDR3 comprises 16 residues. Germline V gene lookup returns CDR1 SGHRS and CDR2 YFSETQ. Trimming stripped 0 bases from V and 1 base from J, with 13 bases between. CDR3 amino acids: CASSLARPRRNTEAFF. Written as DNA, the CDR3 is TGCGCCAGCAGCTTGGCCAGACCGAGGAGGAACACTGAAGCTTTCTTT.

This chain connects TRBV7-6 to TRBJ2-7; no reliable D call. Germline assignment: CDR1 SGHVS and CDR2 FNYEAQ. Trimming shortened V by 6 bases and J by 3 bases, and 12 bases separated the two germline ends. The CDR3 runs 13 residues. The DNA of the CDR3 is TGTGCCAGCAGTAAAGCAGGCCACTACGAGCAGTACTTC. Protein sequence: CASSKAGHYEQYF.

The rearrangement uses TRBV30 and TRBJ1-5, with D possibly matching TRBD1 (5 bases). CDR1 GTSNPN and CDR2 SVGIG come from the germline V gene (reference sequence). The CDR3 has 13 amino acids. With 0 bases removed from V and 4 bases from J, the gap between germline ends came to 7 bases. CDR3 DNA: TGTGCCTGGAGTGTAGACAGAAATCAGCCCCAGCATTTT. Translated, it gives CAWSVDRNQPQHF.

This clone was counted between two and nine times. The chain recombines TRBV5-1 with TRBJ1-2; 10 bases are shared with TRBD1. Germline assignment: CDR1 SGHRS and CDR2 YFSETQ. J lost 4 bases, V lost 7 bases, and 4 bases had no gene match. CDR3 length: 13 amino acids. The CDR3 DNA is TGCGCCAGCGGGACAGGGGATACCTATGGCTACACCTTC. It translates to CASGTGDTYGYTF.

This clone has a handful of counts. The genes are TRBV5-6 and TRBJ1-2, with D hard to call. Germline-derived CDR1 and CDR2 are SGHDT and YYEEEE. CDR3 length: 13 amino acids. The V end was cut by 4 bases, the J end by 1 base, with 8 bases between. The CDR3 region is CASSLTVNYGYTF. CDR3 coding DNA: TGTGCCAGCAGCCTGACTGTTAACTATGGCTACACCTTC.